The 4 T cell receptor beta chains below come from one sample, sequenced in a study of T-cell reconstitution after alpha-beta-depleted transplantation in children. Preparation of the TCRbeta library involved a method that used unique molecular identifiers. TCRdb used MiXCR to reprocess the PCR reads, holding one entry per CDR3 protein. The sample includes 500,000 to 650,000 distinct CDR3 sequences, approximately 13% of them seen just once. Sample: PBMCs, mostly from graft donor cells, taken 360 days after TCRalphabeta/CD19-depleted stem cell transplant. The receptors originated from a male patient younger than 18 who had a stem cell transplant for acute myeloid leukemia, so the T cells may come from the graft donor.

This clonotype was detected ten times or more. In DNA, the CDR3 is TGTGCCAGCAGTTACTCTCGCGGAGGCCACGAGCAGTACTTC. This translates into CASSYSRGGHEQYF. The gene calls are TRBV6-2 or TRBV6-3 and TRBJ2-7, with TRBD2 as a possible D gene (5 bases). CDR3 size: 14 residues. V lost 0 bases, J lost 5 bases, and 11 bases lay in between. The germline CDR1 and CDR2 sequences are MNHEY and SVGEGT.

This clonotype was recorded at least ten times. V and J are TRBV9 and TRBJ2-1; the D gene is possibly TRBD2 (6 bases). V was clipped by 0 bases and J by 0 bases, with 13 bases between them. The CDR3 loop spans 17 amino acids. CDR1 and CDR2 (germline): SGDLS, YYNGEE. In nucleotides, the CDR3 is TGTGCCAGCAGCGTAGTCGGCGGGACGAGCTCCTACAATGAGCAGTTCTTC. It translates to CASSVVGGTSSYNEQFF.

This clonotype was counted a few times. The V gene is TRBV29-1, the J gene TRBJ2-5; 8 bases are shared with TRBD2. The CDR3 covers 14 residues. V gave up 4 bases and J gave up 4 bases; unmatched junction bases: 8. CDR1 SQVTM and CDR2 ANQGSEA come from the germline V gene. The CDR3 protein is CSVVRGAGSETQYF. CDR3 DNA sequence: TGCAGCGTTGTGCGGGGGGCGGGCTCAGAGACCCAGTACTTC. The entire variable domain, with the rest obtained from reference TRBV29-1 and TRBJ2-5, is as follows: SAVISQKPSRDICQRGTSLTIQCQVDSQVTMMFWYRQQPGQSLTLIATANQGSEATYESGFVIDKFPISRPNLTFSTLTVSNMSPEDSSIYLCSVVRGAGSETQYFGPGTRLLVL.

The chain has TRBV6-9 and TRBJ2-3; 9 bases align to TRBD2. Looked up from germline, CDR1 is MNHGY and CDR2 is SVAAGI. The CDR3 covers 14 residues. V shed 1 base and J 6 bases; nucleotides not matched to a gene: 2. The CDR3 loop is CASSYLAGEDTQYF. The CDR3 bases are TGTGCCAGCAGTTATTTAGCGGGAGAGGATACGCAGTATTTT.